One and the same sample provided the 25 T cell receptor beta chains below, sequenced in a study of shared clonotypes between healthy human individuals. The data were produced by immunoSEQ multiplex PCR, yet TCRdb's version contains in-frame clones alone and is incomplete. The sample yields approximately 1.4 million clones, 95% to 99% seen once. Sequencing was performed on naive CD4+ T cells sorted from blood. Subset of the sample: CD45RA+ positively selected. These TCRs come from a man aged 25-45 years in good health.

This clone was seen just once. The chain has TRBV4-1 and TRBJ1-2; 8 nucleotides line up with TRBD1. Germline lookup yields CDR1 MGHRA and CDR2 YSYEKL. Germline trimming cut 4 bases from V and 7 bases from J; bases unmatched to any gene: 2. This CDR3 region has 12 residues. The DNA for the CDR3 is TGCGCCAGCAGCCCGACAGGGGTTGGCTACACCTTC. This encodes CASSPTGVGYTF.

J is TRBJ2-1 and V is TRBV29-1; weak D call: TRBD1 (5 bases). The ends were cut back, 2 bases at V and 8 bases at J, with 10 bases in the middle. This CDR3 spans 12 amino acids. CDR1 SQVTM and CDR2 ANQGSEA come from the germline V gene. The CDR3 spells CSVEKGAHEQFF. The CDR3 DNA follows: TGCAGCGTTGAAAAAGGGGCGCATGAGCAGTTCTTC.

This sequence joins TRBV28 and TRBJ2-1; D uncertain. Germline V gives CDR1 MDHEN, CDR2 SYDVKM. Trimming removed 4 bases from V and 4 bases from J, with 8 bases in between. The CDR3 is made up of 13 amino acids. The CDR3 sequence is CASSSPSYNEQFF. In DNA form, the CDR3 reads TGTGCCAGCAGTTCCCCCTCATACAATGAGCAGTTCTTC.

The chain links TRBV11-2 to TRBJ1-1; D is ambiguous. V was pared by 5 bases and J by 0 bases, with 13 bases between. Germline-derived CDR1 and CDR2 are SGHAT and FQNNGV. The CDR3 extends over 15 amino acids. The chain's CDR3 is CASSALGPLNTEAFF. The DNA of the CDR3 is TGTGCCAGCAGCGCCTTGGGCCCCTTGAACACTGAAGCTTTCTTT.

This chain connects TRBV5-1 to TRBJ2-1; D is possibly TRBD1 (7 bases). CDR1 SGHRS and CDR2 YFSETQ come from the germline V gene. V lost 5 bases, J lost 7 bases, and 28 bases lay in between. The CDR3 runs to 18 residues. Here the CDR3 reads CASSLMNRGLLSSNEQFF. CDR3 DNA: TGCGCCAGCAGTTTGATGAACAGGGGACTGCTTAGTAGTAATGAGCAGTTCTTC.

The rearrangement links TRBV19 to TRBJ1-2, with 9 bases identical to TRBD1. The junction had 10 bases not matched to a gene; V was cut back by 7 bases and J by 4 bases. The germline CDR1 and CDR2 sequences are LNHDA and SQIVND (reference sequence). The CDR3 has 15 amino acids. The CDR3 loop reads CASTRDRASSYGYTF. For the CDR3, the DNA is TGTGCCAGTACCCGGGACAGGGCATCTAGCTATGGCTACACCTTC.

This clone was seen once. Other DNA sequences in the sample encode the same CDR3. V gene TRBV2 combines with J gene TRBJ1-5; 9 bases agree with TRBD1. There are 15 residues in the CDR3. V dropped 7 bases and J dropped 0; count of bases not matched to a gene: 4. From germline, CDR1 is SNHLY and CDR2 FYNNEI. The CDR3, as DNA: TGTGCCAGCACAAGGGACAGGGCTAGCAATCAGCCCCAGCATTTT. Amino acids: CASTRDRASNQPQHF.

The chain recombines TRBV6-1 with TRBJ2-7; no definite D call. CDR3 length: 11 amino acids. Trimming stripped 4 bases from V and 3 bases from J, with 4 bases between. The germline V gene has CDR1 MNHNS and CDR2 SASEGT. The CDR3 here is CASSAFYEQYF. The CDR3 nucleotides read TGTGCCAGCAGTGCCTTCTACGAGCAGTACTTC.

The genes are TRBV5-1 and TRBJ2-6; 7 bases line up with TRBD1. Looked up from germline, CDR1 is SGHRS and CDR2 is YFSETQ. The CDR3 totals 14 residues. V lost 6 bases and J lost 2; bases outside the gene matches: 2. CDR3 residues: CASTQGAGANVLTF. The DNA of the CDR3 is TGCGCCAGCACCCAGGGGGCTGGGGCCAACGTCCTGACTTTC.

Notes on this clone: Other nucleotide sequences from this sample produce the same CDR3. V gene TRBV5-1 combines with J gene TRBJ2-3; 11 nucleotides align to TRBD2. This CDR3 is built from 16 residues. CDR1 is SGHRS, CDR2 YFSETQ, per germline. J gave up 1 base and V 0 bases, and 1 base lay outside the gene matches. As DNA, the CDR3 is TGCGCCAGCAGCTTGGGGGGACTAGCGGGCACAGATACGCAGTATTTT. Amino acid sequence: CASSLGGLAGTDTQYF.

The genes are TRBV5-4 and TRBJ2-7; D is ambiguous. Deletions cut 0 bases from V and 1 base from J, with 8 bases between. Germline loops: CDR1 SGHNT, CDR2 YYREEE (reference sequence). The CDR3 contains 14 residues. The CDR3 nucleotides read TGTGCCAGCAGCTTGGGAGAGGTTTCCTACGAGCAGTACTTC. Translating gives CASSLGEVSYEQYF.

The chain is built from TRBV19 and TRBJ2-5; the D is unclear. The germline V and J ends were trimmed by 4 bases and 3 bases, with 9 bases remaining between them. This CDR3 is 13 amino acids long. CDR1 and CDR2 (germline): LNHDA, SQIVND (reference sequence). CDR3 protein: CASSTRRKETQYF. The CDR3 nucleotides are TGTGCCAGTAGTACGCGAAGGAAAGAGACCCAGTACTTC.

The rearrangement links TRBV7-2 to TRBJ2-5; D remains ambiguous. Trimming removed 5 bases at V and 5 bases at J, with 15 bases between. CDR1 SGHTA and CDR2 FQGNSA come from the germline V gene. The CDR3 consists of 14 residues. CDR3 region: CASSPLSSRETQYF. The CDR3 region has the DNA TGTGCCAGCAGCCCACTCAGTAGCCGGGAGACCCAGTACTTC.

The chain has TRBV6-1 and TRBJ2-7; perhaps TRBD1 as D (5 bases). CDR1 MNHNS and CDR2 SASEGT come from the germline V gene. The CDR3 runs 15 residues. V lost 3 bases and J lost 3, with 15 bases in between. This chain's CDR3 is CASSDPGLGDYEQYF. The CDR3 DNA follows: TGTGCCAGCAGTGACCCAGGGTTGGGCGACTACGAGCAGTACTTC.

V gene TRBV27 combines with J gene TRBJ1-5; D not resolved. V lost 5 bases to trimming and J lost 6 bases, with 8 bases between them. The V gene's germline CDR1 is MNHEY and CDR2 SMNVEV (reference sequence). The CDR3 extends over 12 amino acids. CDR3 nucleotide sequence: TGTGCCAGCAGTATACTGGGTCAGCCCCAGCATTTT. Encoded protein: CASSILGQPQHF.

The V call is TRBV5-6, the J call TRBJ2-3, with D uncertain. The germline V gene encodes CDR1 SGHDT and CDR2 YYEEEE. The CDR3 is 13 residues long. V gave up 0 bases and J gave up 7 bases, with 9 bases separating them. This CDR3 is CASSLGISYTQYF. The CDR3 nucleotides are TGTGCCAGCAGCTTGGGTATCTCTTATACGCAGTATTTT.

This chain joins TRBV7-9 and TRBJ1-3; a weak D match, TRBD1 (5 bases). CDR3 length equals 17 residues. With 3 bases removed from V and 0 bases from J, the gap between germline ends came to 15 bases. In germline, CDR1 is SEHNR, CDR2 FQNEAQ (reference sequence). CDR3 nucleotide sequence: TGTGCCAGCAGCTTTCCCCCTGGGGGGTCCTCTGGAAACACCATATATTTT. It is translated as CASSFPPGGSSGNTIYF.

This chain links TRBV6-6 with TRBJ2-2; TRBD2 agrees at 11 bases. The CDR3 has 16 amino acids. Germline CDR1 and CDR2: MNHNY and SVGAGI (reference sequence). V lost 2 bases, J lost 4 bases, and 3 bases stayed unmatched. The CDR3 reads CASSYTGLAVTGELFF. CDR3 bases: TGTGCCAGCAGTTACACGGGACTAGCGGTCACCGGGGAGCTGTTTTTT.

This clone was recorded only once. The chain has TRBV19 and TRBJ2-7, with D perhaps matching TRBD1 (5 bases). The length of the CDR3 is 13 residues. Trimming removed 0 bases at V and 2 bases at J, with 5 bases between. The V gene's germline CDR1 is LNHDA and CDR2 SQIVND (reference sequence). This CDR3 is CASSIEDTYEQYF. The CDR3 DNA is TGTGCCAGTAGTATAGAGGACACCTACGAGCAGTACTTC.

The chain combines TRBV5-1 with TRBJ2-1, with D possibly being TRBD2 (6 bases). This CDR3 has 13 amino acids. Trimming removed 2 bases at V and 5 bases at J, with 8 bases between. Germline V gene sequence: CDR1 SGHRS, CDR2 YFSETQ. The CDR3 region has the DNA TGCGCCAGCAGCTTTGGACTAAACAATGAGCAGTTCTTC. As protein: CASSFGLNNEQFF.

This clone was seen once. The chain employs TRBV5-4 and TRBJ2-1; D is uncertain. The germline V gene has CDR1 SGHNT and CDR2 YYREEE (reference sequence). The CDR3 loop spans 15 amino acids. V was shortened by 0 bases and J by 4 bases, with 11 bases between the two germline ends. CDR3 sequence: CASSLARGDYNEQFF. The DNA of the CDR3 is TGTGCCAGCAGCTTGGCTCGCGGAGATTACAATGAGCAGTTCTTC. Full variable domain (missing parts from reference TRBV5-4 and TRBJ2-1): ETGVTQSPTHLIKTRGQQVTLRCSSQSGHNTVSWYQQALGQGPQFIFQYYREEENGRGNFPPRFSGLQFPNYSSELNVNALELDDSALYLCASSLARGDYNEQFFGPGTRLTVL.

Written as DNA, the CDR3 is TGTGCCAGCAGCCCCAGGCTTTTTGGAAACACCATATATTTT. Amino acids: CASSPRLFGNTIYF. The chain carries TRBV7-9 and TRBJ1-3; no firm D call. Germline-derived CDR1 and CDR2 are SEHNR and FQNEAQ (reference sequence). With 5 bases removed from V and 3 bases from J, the gap between germline ends came to 11 bases. The CDR3 consists of 14 residues.

J is TRBJ2-5 and V is TRBV2, with D possibly matching TRBD2 (6 bases). The CDR3 is 14 residues long. The V end lost 6 bases, the J end lost 6 bases, and 17 bases lay between the germline ends. Germline CDR1 reads SNHLY; CDR2 reads FYNNEI. The CDR3 DNA reads as TGTGCCAGCAGCCTCACTGGAGGGGTGCAGACCCAGTACTTC. This gives the protein CASSLTGGVQTQYF.

This clone came up once. The chain is built from TRBV18 and TRBJ2-1, with TRBD2 matching 7 bases. The CDR3 extends over 17 amino acids. Trimming cost V 3 bases and J 0 bases; bases outside gene matches: 8. CDR1 KGHSH and CDR2 LQKENI come from the germline V gene. DNA for the CDR3: TGTGCCAGCTCACCGGGACTAATCATGAGCTCCTACAATGAGCAGTTCTTC. This codes for CASSPGLIMSSYNEQFF.

The chain has TRBV7-9 and TRBJ2-3; no reliable D call. The length of the CDR3 is 14 residues. The V gene lost 2 bases and the J gene lost 6 bases, with 12 bases spanning the gap. Germline-derived CDR1 and CDR2 are SEHNR and FQNEAQ (reference sequence). The CDR3 here is CASSLRSQRDTQYF. The CDR3 region has the DNA TGTGCCAGCAGCTTAAGGTCGCAACGGGATACGCAGTATTTT.